This passage covers 30 T cell receptor beta chains from one sample sequenced in a study of blood T cell repertoires in COVID-19. Repertoires were generated with immunoSEQ multiplex PCR, while TCRdb's copy carries only in-frame clones and drops some. The sample lists about 150,000 clones; more than 85% were seen once. Sequenced input: peripheral blood. All receptors derive from a woman in her 70s with acute or convalescent COVID-19.

This clone was seen just once. V gene TRBV6-4 combines with J gene TRBJ1-5; D possibly corresponds to TRBD1 (6 bases). From germline, CDR1 is MRHNA and CDR2 SNTAGT. The CDR3 is made up of 13 amino acids. Trimming removed 10 bases at V and 9 bases at J, with 19 bases between. The CDR3 nucleotides are TGTGCCACCTTAATTGGGGGCCCGTCGCCCCAGCATTTT. It codes for CATLIGGPSPQHF.

This chain links TRBV30 with TRBJ1-6; no clear D. CDR3 size: 15 residues. Trimming shortened V by 2 bases and J by 2 bases, and 10 bases separated the two germline ends. Germline V gene data show CDR1 as GTSNPN and CDR2 as SVGIG (reference sequence). CDR3 DNA: TGTGCCTGGAGTACTTCGGAGACCTATAATTCACCCCTCCACTTT. Its protein product is CAWSTSETYNSPLHF.

The chain recombines TRBV2 with TRBJ2-1; TRBD1 aligns across 8 bases. Germline V gives CDR1 SNHLY, CDR2 FYNNEI. The CDR3 totals 16 residues. Trimming cost V 10 bases and J 4 bases; bases outside gene matches: 15. CDR3 sequence: CANGAAGGRRYNEQFF. CDR3 nucleotide sequence: TGTGCCAACGGTGCGGCAGGGGGCCGAAGATACAATGAGCAGTTCTTC.

Note on this clone: Possible read error: a much larger clone is one base away. The chain has TRBV4-1 and TRBJ1-2; possibly TRBD1 for D (5 bases). This CDR3 region has 12 residues. Deletions cut 3 bases from V and 4 bases from J, with 6 bases between. Per the germline V gene, CDR1 is MGHRA and CDR2 is YSYEKL. For the CDR3, the DNA is TGCGCCAGCAGCCACGACAGCTATGGCTACACCTTC. It is translated as CASSHDSYGYTF.

The chain couples TRBV28 to TRBJ1-5, with 8 bases identical to TRBD1. Per the germline V gene, CDR1 is MDHEN and CDR2 is SYDVKM. CDR3 length equals 14 residues. J lost 7 bases, V lost 7 bases, and 9 bases had no gene match. CDR3 region: CASTPSQGAQPQHF. In nucleotides, the CDR3 is TGTGCCAGCACCCCCTCTCAGGGGGCACAGCCCCAGCATTTT.

The rearrangement links TRBV6-5 to TRBJ1-6; 9 bases fit TRBD1. Unmatched junction bases numbered 8, after V lost 7 bases and J lost 10 bases. The CDR3 is 14 residues long. In germline, CDR1 is MNHEY, CDR2 SVGAGI. The CDR3, as DNA: TGTGCCAGCAACAAGGGACAGGGTTTCTCACCCCTCCACTTT. This codes for CASNKGQGFSPLHF.

The chain joins TRBV7-2 to TRBJ1-1; D unresolved. Per the germline V gene, CDR1 is SGHTA and CDR2 is FQGNSA. This CDR3 contains 13 residues. The V and J ends lost 5 bases and 0 bases respectively, with 7 bases between them. The CDR3 spells CASSRNLNTEAFF. CDR3 in DNA: TGTGCCAGCAGCCGCAACTTGAACACTGAAGCTTTCTTT. Together with reference TRBV7-2 and TRBJ1-1, the CDR3 gives the full variable domain: GAGVSQSPSNKVTEKGKDVELRCDPISGHTALYWYRQSLGQGLEFLIYFQGNSAPDKSGLPSDRFSAERTGGSVSTLTIQRTQQEDSAVYLCASSRNLNTEAFFGQGTRLTVV.

This chain joins TRBV25-1 and TRBJ2-7; TRBD1 might be the D (5 bases). The V end lost 4 bases, the J end lost 9 bases, and 19 bases lay between the germline ends. Germline V lookup: CDR1 MGHDK, CDR2 SYGVNS. This CDR3 spans 14 amino acids. The CDR3 loop is CASSGGADPRLQYV. The CDR3 nucleotides read TGTGCCAGCAGTGGTGGGGCGGACCCTCGGTTGCAGTACGTC.

This clone came up once. The chain recombines TRBV5-6 with TRBJ1-1; D is possibly TRBD1 (5 bases). CDR1 and CDR2 from the germline V gene are SGHDT and YYEEEE. The CDR3 loop spans 13 amino acids. Deletions cut 6 bases from V and 0 bases from J, with 9 bases between. The CDR3 DNA is TGTGCCAGCACCCAGACAGTGAACACTGAAGCTTTCTTT. Translation: CASTQTVNTEAFF. The full variable domain, completed using reference TRBV5-6 and TRBJ1-1, is DAGVTQSPTHLIKTRGQQVTLRCSPKSGHDTVSWYQQALGQGPQFIFQYYEEEERQRGNFPDRFSGHQFPNYSSELNVNALLLGDSALYLCASTQTVNTEAFFGQGTRLTVV.

The V call is TRBV6-5, the J call TRBJ1-2; D is ambiguous. The germline V gene encodes CDR1 MNHEY and CDR2 SVGAGI. This CDR3 comprises 13 residues. The V end was cut by 6 bases, the J end by 1 base, with 9 bases between. The CDR3 DNA follows: TGTGCCAGCAGAAAAGACAATAACTATGGCTACACCTTC. It specifies CASRKDNNYGYTF.

This chain connects TRBV9 to TRBJ2-2, with TRBD1 matching over 10 bases. Germline V gene lookup returns CDR1 SGDLS and CDR2 YYNGEE. V dropped 3 bases and J dropped 8; count of bases not matched to a gene: 10. The CDR3 has 16 amino acids. The CDR3 DNA follows: TGTGCCAGCAGCGCTCCGGGACAGGGGACGGCAGGGGAGCTGTTTTTT. As protein: CASSAPGQGTAGELFF.

This sequence joins TRBV5-1 and TRBJ1-5; D is unresolved. The V end lost 4 bases, the J end lost 1 base, and 12 bases lay between the germline ends. Germline V CDR1 and CDR2: SGHRS, YFSETQ. The CDR3 contains 15 residues. CDR3 nucleotide sequence: TGCGCCAGCAGCACCACACCGGGGAGCAATCAGCCCCAGCATTTT. Translating it yields CASSTTPGSNQPQHF.

The chain couples TRBV4-1 to TRBJ2-2; a weak D match, TRBD2 (6 bases). This CDR3 is 17 amino acids long. The V end was cut by 0 bases, the J end by 2 bases, with 13 bases between. Germline CDR1 is MGHRA and CDR2 is YSYEKL. This CDR3 is CASSQDRSGPNTGELFF. Written as DNA, the CDR3 is TGCGCCAGCAGCCAAGACCGAAGCGGGCCAAACACCGGGGAGCTGTTTTTT.

This chain links TRBV6-6 with TRBJ2-3, with TRBD1 matching over 10 bases. V lost 6 bases, J lost 3 bases, and 6 bases stayed unmatched. The CDR3 is made up of 15 amino acids. Germline values: CDR1 MNHNY, CDR2 SVGAGI (reference sequence). In DNA form, the CDR3 reads TGTGCCAGCAGGGGCCGGGACAGGGGAACAGATACGCAGTATTTT. Amino acid sequence: CASRGRDRGTDTQYF.

CDR3 bases: TGTGCCAGCAGACCTTATCGGGACAGGGACTATGGCTACACCTTC. Translated, it gives CASRPYRDRDYGYTF. The genes are TRBV27 and TRBJ1-2; 9 bases agree with TRBD1. The germline V gene encodes CDR1 MNHEY and CDR2 SMNVEV (reference sequence). The CDR3 is 15 residues long. V shed 6 bases and J 3 bases; nucleotides not matched to a gene: 8.

V is TRBV5-4 and J is TRBJ1-6, with TRBD1 matching 7 bases. Germline values: CDR1 SGHNT, CDR2 YYREEE (reference sequence). V gave up 4 bases and J gave up 9 bases; unmatched junction bases: 10. The CDR3 extends over 15 amino acids. CDR3 residues: CASSVGQAAASPLHF. DNA of the CDR3: TGTGCCAGCAGCGTAGGACAGGCCGCGGCTTCACCCCTCCACTTT.

The rearrangement joins TRBV6-5 to TRBJ2-2; 7 nucleotides agree with TRBD1. Germline CDR1 reads MNHEY; CDR2 reads SVGAGI. The J segment lost 1 base and the V segment lost 5 bases, leaving 4 bases of the junction unmatched. The CDR3 extends over 15 amino acids. CDR3 protein: CASSRGLGNTGELFF. As DNA, the CDR3 is TGTGCCAGCAGTAGGGGGCTCGGGAACACCGGGGAGCTGTTTTTT.

V is TRBV14 and J is TRBJ1-2, with no clear D. This CDR3 comprises 16 residues. Trimming took 4 bases from V and 4 from J, leaving 19 bases between them. Germline V CDR1 and CDR2: SGHDN, FVKESK. CDR3 nucleotides: TGTGCCAGCAGCCGCGGTACACCCTCACGGAGCTATGGCTACACCTTC. Amino acids: CASSRGTPSRSYGYTF.

This chain connects TRBV7-2 to TRBJ1-5; D is unresolved. This CDR3 is 15 amino acids long. CDR1 is SGHTA and CDR2 is FQGNSA in the germline V gene. With 4 bases removed from V and 0 bases from J, the gap between germline ends came to 10 bases. The chain's CDR3 is CASSSEGDSNQPQHF. In nucleotides, the CDR3 is TGTGCCAGCAGCTCCGAGGGAGATAGCAATCAGCCCCAGCATTTT. The full variable domain, with the rest looked up from reference TRBV7-2 and TRBJ1-5, is GAGVSQSPSNKVTEKGKDVELRCDPISGHTALYWYRQSLGQGLEFLIYFQGNSAPDKSGLPSDRFSAERTGGSVSTLTIQRTQQEDSAVYLCASSSEGDSNQPQHFGDGTRLSIL.

This clone was seen just once. V usage is TRBV28 and J usage is TRBJ2-6; D gene uncertain. CDR1 MDHEN and CDR2 SYDVKM come from the germline V gene. Trimming cost V 5 bases and J 0 bases, with 8 bases left between them. The CDR3 spans 15 residues. The CDR3 bases are TGTGCCAGCAGTCGTGTCGGCTCTGGGGCCAACGTCCTGACTTTC. It specifies CASSRVGSGANVLTF. Full variable domain (outside the CDR3, taken from reference TRBV28 and TRBJ2-6): DVKVTQSSRYLVKRTGEKVFLECVQDMDHENMFWYRQDPGLGLRLIYFSYDVKMKEKGDIPEGYSVSREKKERFSLILESASTNQTSMYLCASSRVGSGANVLTFGAGSRLTVL.

The chain uses TRBV27 and TRBJ2-1, with a tentative D call TRBD1 (5 bases). The germline V gene encodes CDR1 MNHEY and CDR2 SMNVEV (reference sequence). The ends were cut back, 1 base at V and 9 bases at J, with 31 bases in the middle. The CDR3 contains 20 residues. CDR3 protein: CASSLFSSGRTFSGLGEQFF. The DNA for the CDR3 is TGTGCCAGCAGTTTATTTTCTTCAGGGCGGACCTTTTCAGGGCTCGGTGAGCAGTTCTTC.

This chain uses TRBV5-3 with TRBJ1-5; 8 nucleotides align to TRBD1. TRBV5-3 is assigned to the ORF class and has an uncertain function. This CDR3 is built from 16 residues. J gave up 6 bases and V 1 base, and 9 bases lay outside the gene matches. CDR3 nucleotide sequence: TGTGCCAGAAGCTTGTTTTCTTGGCAGGGGGCTCAGCCCCAGCATTTT. This gives the protein CARSLFSWQGAQPQHF.

The chain is built from TRBV6-6 and TRBJ1-2, with D hard to call. The CDR3 is 15 amino acids. Germline V gives CDR1 MNHNY, CDR2 SVGAGI (reference sequence). V was trimmed by 4 bases and J by 2 bases, leaving 14 bases between them. CDR3 in amino acids: CASSSAVTGNYGYTF. The CDR3 DNA is TGTGCCAGCAGTTCCGCTGTGACCGGGAACTATGGCTACACCTTC.

The chain uses TRBV3-1 (or the pseudogene TRBV3-2) and TRBJ2-1, with TRBD2 identical over 13 bases. After removal of 3 bases from V and 4 bases from J, the junction contained 6 bases not matched to a gene. The CDR3 contains 17 residues. From germline, CDR1 is LGHDT and CDR2 YNNKEL (reference sequence). This CDR3 is CASSHRLAGGRYNEQFF. CDR3 DNA: TGTGCCAGCAGCCATAGACTAGCGGGGGGACGATACAATGAGCAGTTCTTC.

This sequence joins TRBV19 and TRBJ2-3; 13 bases match TRBD2. Germline trimming cut 5 bases from V and 1 base from J; bases unmatched to any gene: 3. The germline V gene has CDR1 LNHDA and CDR2 SQIVND (reference sequence). The CDR3 is 16 amino acids. The DNA of the CDR3 is TGTGCCAGTAGTTCCGGACTAGCGGGGGGCACAGATACGCAGTATTTT. Protein sequence: CASSSGLAGGTDTQYF.

The rearrangement joins TRBV24-1 to TRBJ1-2; D is perhaps TRBD1 (6 bases). With 5 bases removed from V and 4 bases from J, the gap between germline ends came to 7 bases. Germline V gives CDR1 KGHDR, CDR2 SFDVKD. The CDR3 extends over 12 amino acids. CDR3 amino acids: CATSAQGYGYTF. CDR3 sequence (DNA): TGTGCCACCAGTGCACAGGGCTATGGCTACACCTTC.

The chain has TRBV9 and TRBJ1-4; the D gene is possibly TRBD1 (5 bases). The germline V and J ends were trimmed by 4 bases and 0 bases, with 13 bases remaining between them. This CDR3 is 16 amino acids long. Germline CDR1 SGDLS, CDR2 YYNGEE. The CDR3 DNA follows: TGTGCCAGCAGCCCCAGGGATGGGGCAACTAATGAAAAACTGTTTTTT. It translates to CASSPRDGATNEKLFF.

The chain joins TRBV19 to TRBJ1-2; 12 bases are shared with TRBD1. The V segment lost 7 bases and the J segment 3 bases; nucleotides outside the gene matches: 15. Per the germline V gene, CDR1 is LNHDA and CDR2 is SQIVND (reference sequence). The CDR3 is 18 residues long. CDR3 region: CASTHGAGQGASDYGYTF. The CDR3 nucleotides read TGTGCCAGTACTCACGGGGCGGGACAGGGGGCAAGTGACTATGGCTACACCTTC.

V gene TRBV9 combines with J gene TRBJ1-2, with TRBD1 as a possible D gene (6 bases). The CDR3 is made up of 13 amino acids. CDR1 and CDR2 from the germline V gene are SGDLS and YYNGEE. Deletions cut 5 bases from V and 3 bases from J, with 11 bases between. The CDR3 DNA sequence: TGTGCCAGCAGTCAGGGGTGGGACTATGGCTACACCTTC. This translates into CASSQGWDYGYTF. The full variable domain, in which reference TRBV9 and TRBJ1-2 provide the parts outside the CDR3, is DSGVTQTPKHLITATGQRVTLRCSPRSGDLSVYWYQQSLDQGLQFLIQYYNGEERAKGNILERFSAQQFPDLHSELNLSSLELGDSALYFCASSQGWDYGYTFGSGTRLTVV.

The table lists this clone with a count of one. The chain recombines TRBV5-1 with TRBJ1-4; 10 bases fit TRBD1. Trimming took 4 bases from V and 4 from J; bases not matched to a gene: 10. Germline loops: CDR1 SGHRS, CDR2 YFSETQ. This CDR3 is 17 amino acids long. The CDR3 DNA is TGCGCCAGCAGCACGGGACAGGGGTTTCGGGGTAATGAAAAACTGTTTTTT. Encoded protein: CASSTGQGFRGNEKLFF.